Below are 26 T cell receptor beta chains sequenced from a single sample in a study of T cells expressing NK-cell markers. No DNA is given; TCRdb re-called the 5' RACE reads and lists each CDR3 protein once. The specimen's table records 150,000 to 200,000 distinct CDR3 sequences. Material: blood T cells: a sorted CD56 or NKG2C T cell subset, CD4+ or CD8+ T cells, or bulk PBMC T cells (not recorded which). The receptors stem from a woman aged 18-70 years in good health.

CDR3: CSVEGRDRGFF. V and J are TRBV29-1 and TRBJ1-1; there is no DNA to check the TCRdb D call of TRBD1. Germline V CDR1 and CDR2: SQVTM, ANQGSEA. The CDR3 is 11 residues long.

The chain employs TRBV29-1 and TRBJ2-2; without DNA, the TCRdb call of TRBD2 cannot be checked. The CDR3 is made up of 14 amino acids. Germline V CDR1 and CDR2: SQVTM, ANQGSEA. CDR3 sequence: CSVVAGGPTGELFF.

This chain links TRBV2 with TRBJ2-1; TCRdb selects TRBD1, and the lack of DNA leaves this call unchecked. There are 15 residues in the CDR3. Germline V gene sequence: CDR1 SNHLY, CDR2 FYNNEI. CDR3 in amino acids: CASNPRMGVYNEQFF.

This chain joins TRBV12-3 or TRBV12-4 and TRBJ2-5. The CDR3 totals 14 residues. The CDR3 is CASSLAQKGETQYF.

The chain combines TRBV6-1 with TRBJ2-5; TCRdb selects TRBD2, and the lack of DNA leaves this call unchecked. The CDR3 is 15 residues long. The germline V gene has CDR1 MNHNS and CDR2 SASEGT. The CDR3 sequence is CASRQSGVVGETQYF.

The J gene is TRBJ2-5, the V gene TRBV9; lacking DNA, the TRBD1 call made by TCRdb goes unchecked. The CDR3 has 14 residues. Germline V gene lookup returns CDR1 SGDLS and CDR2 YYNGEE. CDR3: CASSPLGWGETQYF.

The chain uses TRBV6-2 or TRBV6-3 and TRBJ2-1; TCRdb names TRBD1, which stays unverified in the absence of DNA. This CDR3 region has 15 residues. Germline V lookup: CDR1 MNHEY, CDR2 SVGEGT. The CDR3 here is CASISGGAALDEQFF.

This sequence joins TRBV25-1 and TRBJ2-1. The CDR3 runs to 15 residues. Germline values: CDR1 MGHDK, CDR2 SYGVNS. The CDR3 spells CASSEMAVIYNEQFF.

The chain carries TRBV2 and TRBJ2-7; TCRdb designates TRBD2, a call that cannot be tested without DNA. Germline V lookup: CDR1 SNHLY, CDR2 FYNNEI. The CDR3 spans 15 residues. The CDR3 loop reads CASSVQGGTYGEQYF.

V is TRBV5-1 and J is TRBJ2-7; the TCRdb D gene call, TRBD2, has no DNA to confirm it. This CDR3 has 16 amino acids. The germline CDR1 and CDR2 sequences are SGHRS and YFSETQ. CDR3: CASSLALSGRADEQYF.

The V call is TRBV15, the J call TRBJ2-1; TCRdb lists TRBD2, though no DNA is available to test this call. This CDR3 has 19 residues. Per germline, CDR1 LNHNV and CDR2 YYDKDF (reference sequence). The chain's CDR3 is CATSPAGREGLGWRNEQFF. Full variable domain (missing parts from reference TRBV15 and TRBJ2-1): DAMVIQNPRYQVTQFGKPVTLSCSQTLNHNVMYWYQQKSSQAPKLLFHYYDKDFNNEADTPDNFQSRRPNTSFCFLDIRSPGLGDTAMYLCATSPAGREGLGWRNEQFFGPGTRLTVL.

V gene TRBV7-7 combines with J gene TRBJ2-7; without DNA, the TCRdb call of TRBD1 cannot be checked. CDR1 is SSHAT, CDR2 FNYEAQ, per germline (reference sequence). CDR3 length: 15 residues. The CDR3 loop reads CARITGRRRQYEQYF.

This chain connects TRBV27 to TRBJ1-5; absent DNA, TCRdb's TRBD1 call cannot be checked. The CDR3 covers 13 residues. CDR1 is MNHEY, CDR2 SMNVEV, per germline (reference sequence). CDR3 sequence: CASSPQEYLPQHF.

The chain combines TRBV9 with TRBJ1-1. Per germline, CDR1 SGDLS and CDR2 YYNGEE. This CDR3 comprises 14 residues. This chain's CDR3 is CASSVGGDGAEAFF.

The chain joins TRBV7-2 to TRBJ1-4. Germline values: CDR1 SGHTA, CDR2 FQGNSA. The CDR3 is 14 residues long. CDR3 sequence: CASSLRRDNEKLFF.

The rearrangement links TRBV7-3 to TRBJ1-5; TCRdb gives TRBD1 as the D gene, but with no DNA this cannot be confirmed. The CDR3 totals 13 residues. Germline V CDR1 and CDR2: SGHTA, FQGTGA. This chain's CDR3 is CASSTGAGQPQHF. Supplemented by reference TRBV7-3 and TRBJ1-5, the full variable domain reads GAGVSQTPSNKVTEKGKYVELRCDPISGHTALYWYRQSLGQGPEFLIYFQGTGAADDSGLPNDRFFAVRPEGSVSTLKIQRTERGDSAVYLCASSTGAGQPQHFGDGTRLSIL.

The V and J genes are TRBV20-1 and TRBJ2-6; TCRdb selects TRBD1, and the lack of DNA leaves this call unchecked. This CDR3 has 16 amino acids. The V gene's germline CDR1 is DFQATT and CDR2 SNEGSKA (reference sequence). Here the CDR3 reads CSAEIRGSSGANVLTF.

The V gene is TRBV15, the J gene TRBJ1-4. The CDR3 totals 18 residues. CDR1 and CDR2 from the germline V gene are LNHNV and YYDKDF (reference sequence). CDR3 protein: CATSRDVGGLSLREKLFF.

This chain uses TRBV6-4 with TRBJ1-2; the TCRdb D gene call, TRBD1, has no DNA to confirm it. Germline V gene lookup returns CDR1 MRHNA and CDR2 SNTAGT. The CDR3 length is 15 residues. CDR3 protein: CASSPSLRGMWGYTF.

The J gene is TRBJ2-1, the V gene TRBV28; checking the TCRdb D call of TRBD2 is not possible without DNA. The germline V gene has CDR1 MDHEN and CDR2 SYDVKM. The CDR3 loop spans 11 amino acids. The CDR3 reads CASGIIAEQFF.

The CDR3 is CASSEFGANVLTF. V usage is TRBV7-2 and J usage is TRBJ2-6. The CDR3 is 13 residues long. Germline assignment: CDR1 SGHTA and CDR2 FQGNSA.

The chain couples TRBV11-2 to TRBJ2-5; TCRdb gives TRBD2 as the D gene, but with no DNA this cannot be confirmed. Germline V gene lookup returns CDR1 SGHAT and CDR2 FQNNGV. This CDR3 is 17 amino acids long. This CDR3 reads CASSSGASGGQQETQYF.

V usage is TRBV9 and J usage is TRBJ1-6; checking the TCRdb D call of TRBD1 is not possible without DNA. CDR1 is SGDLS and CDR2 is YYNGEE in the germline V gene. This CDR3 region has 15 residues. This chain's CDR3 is CASSVAGTGDSPLHF.

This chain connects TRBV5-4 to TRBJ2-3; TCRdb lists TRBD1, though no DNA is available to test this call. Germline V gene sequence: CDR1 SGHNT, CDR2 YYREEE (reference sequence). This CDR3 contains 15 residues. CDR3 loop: CASSLHGQGTDTQYF.

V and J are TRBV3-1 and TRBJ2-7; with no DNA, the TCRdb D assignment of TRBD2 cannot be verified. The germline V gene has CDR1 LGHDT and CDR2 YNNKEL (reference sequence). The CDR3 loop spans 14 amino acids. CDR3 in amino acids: CASSLGLAGYEQYF.

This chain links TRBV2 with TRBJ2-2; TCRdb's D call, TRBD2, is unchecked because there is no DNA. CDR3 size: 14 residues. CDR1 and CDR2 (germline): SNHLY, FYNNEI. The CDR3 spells CATRRGGNTGELFF.